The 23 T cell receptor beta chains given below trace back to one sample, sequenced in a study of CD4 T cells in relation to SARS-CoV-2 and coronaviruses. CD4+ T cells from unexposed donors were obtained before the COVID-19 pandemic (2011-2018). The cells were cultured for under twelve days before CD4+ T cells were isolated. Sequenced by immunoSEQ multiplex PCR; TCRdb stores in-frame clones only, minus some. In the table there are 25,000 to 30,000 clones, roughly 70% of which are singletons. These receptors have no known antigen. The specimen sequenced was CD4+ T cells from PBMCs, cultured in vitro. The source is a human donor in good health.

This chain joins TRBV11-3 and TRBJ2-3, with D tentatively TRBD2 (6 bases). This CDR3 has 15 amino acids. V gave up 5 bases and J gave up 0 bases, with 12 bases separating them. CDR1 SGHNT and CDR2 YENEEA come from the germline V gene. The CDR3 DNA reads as TGTGCCAGCAGCCCAGCCAGCGGGAGCACAGATACGCAGTATTTT. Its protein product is CASSPASGSTDTQYF.

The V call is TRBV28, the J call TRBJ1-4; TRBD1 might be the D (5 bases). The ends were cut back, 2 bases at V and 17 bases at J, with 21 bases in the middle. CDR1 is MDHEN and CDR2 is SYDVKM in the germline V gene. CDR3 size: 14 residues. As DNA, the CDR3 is TGTGCCAGCAGTTTAAGCCAGGGATCACGCTCTGCATTTTTT. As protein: CASSLSQGSRSAFF.

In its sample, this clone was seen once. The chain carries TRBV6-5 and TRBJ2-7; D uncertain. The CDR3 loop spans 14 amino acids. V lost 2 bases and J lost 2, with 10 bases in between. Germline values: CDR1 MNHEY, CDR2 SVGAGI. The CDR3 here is CASSYAKTPYEQYF. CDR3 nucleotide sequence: TGTGCCAGCAGTTACGCGAAGACCCCCTACGAGCAGTACTTC.

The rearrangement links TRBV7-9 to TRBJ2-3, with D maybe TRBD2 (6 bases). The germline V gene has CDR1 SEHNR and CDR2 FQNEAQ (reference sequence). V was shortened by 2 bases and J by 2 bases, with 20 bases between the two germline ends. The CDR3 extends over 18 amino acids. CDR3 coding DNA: TGTGCCAGCAGCTTAAAGGCGGGGACTTCCTCTTTCACAGATACGCAGTATTTT. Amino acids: CASSLKAGTSSFTDTQYF.

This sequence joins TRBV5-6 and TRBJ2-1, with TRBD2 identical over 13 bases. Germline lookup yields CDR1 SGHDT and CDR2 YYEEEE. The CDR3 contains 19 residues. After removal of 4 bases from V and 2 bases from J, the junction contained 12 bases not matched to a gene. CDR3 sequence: CASSPWTSGSWSPYNEQFF. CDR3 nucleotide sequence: TGTGCCAGCAGCCCGTGGACTAGCGGGAGTTGGTCCCCCTACAATGAGCAGTTCTTC.

DNA for the CDR3: TGTGCCAGCAGTTTGCAGGGGGCTGGCTACACCTTC. Translation gives CASSLQGAGYTF. The chain employs TRBV12-3 or TRBV12-4 and TRBJ1-2, with TRBD1 matching 8 bases. Germline trimming cut 3 bases from V and 7 bases from J; bases unmatched to any gene: 1. The CDR3 runs 12 residues.

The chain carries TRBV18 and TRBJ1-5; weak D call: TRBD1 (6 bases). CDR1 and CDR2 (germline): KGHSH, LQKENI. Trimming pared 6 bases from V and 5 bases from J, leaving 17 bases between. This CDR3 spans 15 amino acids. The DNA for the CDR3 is TGTGCCAGCTCCCCCCGGGGGGCAGGAGATCAGCCCCAGCATTTT. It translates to CASSPRGAGDQPQHF.

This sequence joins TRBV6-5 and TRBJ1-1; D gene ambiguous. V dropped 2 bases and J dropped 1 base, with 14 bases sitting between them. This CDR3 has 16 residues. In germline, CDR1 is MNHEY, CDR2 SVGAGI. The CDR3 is CASSYARMWQNTEAFF. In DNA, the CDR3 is TGTGCCAGCAGTTACGCTAGGATGTGGCAGAACACTGAAGCTTTCTTT.

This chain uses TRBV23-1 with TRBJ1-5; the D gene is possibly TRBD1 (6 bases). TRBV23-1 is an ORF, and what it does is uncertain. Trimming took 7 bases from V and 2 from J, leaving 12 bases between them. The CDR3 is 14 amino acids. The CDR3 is CASTPDRRNQPQHF. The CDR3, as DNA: TGCGCCAGCACCCCCGACAGGCGCAATCAGCCCCAGCATTTT.

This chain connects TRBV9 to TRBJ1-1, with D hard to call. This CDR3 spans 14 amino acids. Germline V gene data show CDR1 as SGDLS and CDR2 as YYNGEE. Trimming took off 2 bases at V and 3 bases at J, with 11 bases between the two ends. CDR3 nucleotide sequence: TGTGCCAGCAGCGTTCTACAAGGCGACACTGAAGCTTTCTTT. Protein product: CASSVLQGDTEAFF.

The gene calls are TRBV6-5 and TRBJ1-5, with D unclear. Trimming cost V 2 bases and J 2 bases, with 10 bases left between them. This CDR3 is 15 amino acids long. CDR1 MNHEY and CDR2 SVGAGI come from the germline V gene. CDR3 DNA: TGTGCCAGCAGTTACACCCGGGAGCGCAATCAGCCCCAGCATTTT. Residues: CASSYTRERNQPQHF.

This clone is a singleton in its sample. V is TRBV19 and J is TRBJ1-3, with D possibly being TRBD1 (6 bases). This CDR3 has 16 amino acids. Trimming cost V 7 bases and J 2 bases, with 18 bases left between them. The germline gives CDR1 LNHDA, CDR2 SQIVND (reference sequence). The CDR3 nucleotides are TGTGCCAGTACCCAAGGACAGCCCGGAGCTGGAAACACCATATATTTT. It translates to CASTQGQPGAGNTIYF.

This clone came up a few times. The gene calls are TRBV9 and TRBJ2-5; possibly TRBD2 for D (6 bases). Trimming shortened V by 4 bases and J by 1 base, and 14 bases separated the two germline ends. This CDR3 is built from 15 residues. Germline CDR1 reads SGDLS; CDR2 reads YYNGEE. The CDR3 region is CASSISGTFQETQYF. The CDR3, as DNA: TGTGCCAGCAGCATATCCGGGACTTTCCAAGAGACCCAGTACTTC. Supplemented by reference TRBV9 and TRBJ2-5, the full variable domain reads DSGVTQTPKHLITATGQRVTLRCSPRSGDLSVYWYQQSLDQGLQFLIQYYNGEERAKGNILERFSAQQFPDLHSELNLSSLELGDSALYFCASSISGTFQETQYFGPGTRLLVL.

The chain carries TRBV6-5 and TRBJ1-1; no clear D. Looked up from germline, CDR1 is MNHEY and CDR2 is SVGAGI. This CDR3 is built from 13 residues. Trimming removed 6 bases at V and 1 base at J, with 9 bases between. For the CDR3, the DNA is TGTGCCAGCAGATATGACGGGAACACTGAAGCTTTCTTT. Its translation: CASRYDGNTEAFF.

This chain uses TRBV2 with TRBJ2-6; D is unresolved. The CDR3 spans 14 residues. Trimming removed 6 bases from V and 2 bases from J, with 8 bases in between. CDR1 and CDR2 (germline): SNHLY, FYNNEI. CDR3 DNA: TGTGCCAGCAGGGATGACACTGGGGCCAACGTCCTGACTTTC. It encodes CASRDDTGANVLTF.

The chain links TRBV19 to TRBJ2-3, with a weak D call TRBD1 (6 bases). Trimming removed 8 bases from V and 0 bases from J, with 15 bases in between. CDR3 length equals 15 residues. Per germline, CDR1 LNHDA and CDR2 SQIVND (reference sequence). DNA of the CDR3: TGTGCCAGTCTTAGATCCGACAGGAGCACAGATACGCAGTATTTT. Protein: CASLRSDRSTDTQYF.

CDR3 protein: CASSEYLAACWETQYF. The CDR3 DNA reads TGTGCCAGCAGTGAATATTTGGCAGCATGCTGGGAGACCCAGTACTTC. The chain employs TRBV25-1 and TRBJ2-5; D gene unclear. CDR1 is MGHDK, CDR2 SYGVNS, per germline. This CDR3 spans 16 amino acids. The germline V and J ends were trimmed by 0 bases and 5 bases, with 16 bases remaining between them.

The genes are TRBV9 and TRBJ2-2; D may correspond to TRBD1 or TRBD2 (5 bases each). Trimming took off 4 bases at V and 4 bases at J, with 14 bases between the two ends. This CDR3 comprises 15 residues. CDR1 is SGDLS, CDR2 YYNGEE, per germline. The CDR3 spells CASSLQPGATGELFF. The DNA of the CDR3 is TGTGCCAGCAGCCTCCAGCCCGGGGCCACCGGGGAGCTGTTTTTT.

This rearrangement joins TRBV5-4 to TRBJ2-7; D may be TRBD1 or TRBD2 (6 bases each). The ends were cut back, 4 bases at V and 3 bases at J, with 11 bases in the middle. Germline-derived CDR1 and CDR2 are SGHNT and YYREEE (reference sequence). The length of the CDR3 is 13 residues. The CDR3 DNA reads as TGTGCCAGCAGCCGGAGGGGGGTCTACGAGCAGTACTTC. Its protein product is CASSRRGVYEQYF.

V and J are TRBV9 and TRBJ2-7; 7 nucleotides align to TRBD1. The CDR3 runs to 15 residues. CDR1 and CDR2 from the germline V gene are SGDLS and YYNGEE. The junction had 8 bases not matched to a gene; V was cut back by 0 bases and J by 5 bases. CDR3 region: CASSVGAGGGNEQYF. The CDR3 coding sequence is TGTGCCAGCAGCGTAGGGGCAGGGGGTGGCAACGAGCAGTACTTC.

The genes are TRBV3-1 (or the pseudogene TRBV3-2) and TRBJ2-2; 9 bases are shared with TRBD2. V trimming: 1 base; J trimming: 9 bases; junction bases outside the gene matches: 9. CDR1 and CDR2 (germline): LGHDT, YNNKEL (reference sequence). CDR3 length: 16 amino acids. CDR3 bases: TGTGCCAGCAGCCAAGGGAGCGGGGGGCCCTCCCGGGAGCTGTTTTTT. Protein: CASSQGSGGPSRELFF.

CDR3 DNA: TGCGCCAGCAGCCTTAGACAGGCTAGCACAGATACGCAGTATTTT. Amino acids: CASSLRQASTDTQYF. The chain has TRBV4-1 and TRBJ2-3, with TRBD1 as a possible D gene (6 bases). The CDR3 runs to 15 residues. Trimming shortened V by 4 bases and J by 0 bases, and 11 bases separated the two germline ends. Germline assignment: CDR1 MGHRA and CDR2 YSYEKL.

CDR3 in amino acids: CASSYRDWNYNEQFF. The CDR3 DNA reads as TGTGCCAGCAGCTACCGGGACTGGAACTACAATGAGCAGTTCTTC. The rearrangement links TRBV11-2 to TRBJ2-1; possible D gene TRBD2, 6 bases. Germline assignment: CDR1 SGHAT and CDR2 FQNNGV. The CDR3 is 15 amino acids. Trimming pared 4 bases from V and 3 bases from J, leaving 13 bases between.